This T cell receptor (beta chain) was captured in a study of control samples from healthy donors and cancer patients. Worth noting for this clone: Other nucleotide sequences from this sample produce the same CDR3.

Some clones are missing from TCRdb's copy, which holds only in-frame ones; the method was immunoSEQ multiplex PCR. The data show approximately 150,000 clones, less than 95% seen once. V lost 3 bases, J lost 3 bases, and 8 bases lay in between. Germline CDR1 reads MNHNS; CDR2 reads SASEGT. The CDR3 loop spans 13 amino acids. The rearrangement joins TRBV6-1 to TRBJ1-2; D possibly corresponds to TRBD1 (5 bases). The receptor comes from a man younger than 30 in good health. The sequencing sample was made of blood. This chain's CDR3 is CASSESRDYGYTF. CDR3 nucleotide sequence: TGTGCCAGCAGTGAGTCCAGGGACTATGGCTACACCTTC.